This T cell receptor (beta chain) is drawn from a study of blood T cell repertoires in COVID-19. The overall study: There were acute and convalescent COVID-19 samples, and they came from the United States, Italy and Spain. Sample material is recorded as cDNA or gDNA derived from T cells, B-cell-depleted T cells, or PBMCs.

This CDR3 is built from 13 residues. The germline V gene has CDR1 SGHVS and CDR2 FNYEAQ. Trimming stripped 4 bases from V and 0 bases from J, with 7 bases between. Study processing details: Nucleated cell number was recorded as an estimate derived from reference gene primer amplification. Repertoires were generated with immunoSEQ multiplex PCR, while TCRdb's copy carries only in-frame clones and drops some. V and J calls and clone size follow that table, whereas D and trimming were derived from the DNA. The sample lists around 150,000 clones; roughly 77% were seen once. This receptor was identified in a man aged 60 to 69 with acute or convalescent COVID-19. The sequencing sample was made of peripheral blood. This chain links TRBV7-6 with TRBJ2-7; D is uncertain. The CDR3 sequence is CASSSPSSYEQYF. CDR3 bases: TGTGCCAGCAGCTCCCCGAGCTCCTACGAGCAGTACTTC.